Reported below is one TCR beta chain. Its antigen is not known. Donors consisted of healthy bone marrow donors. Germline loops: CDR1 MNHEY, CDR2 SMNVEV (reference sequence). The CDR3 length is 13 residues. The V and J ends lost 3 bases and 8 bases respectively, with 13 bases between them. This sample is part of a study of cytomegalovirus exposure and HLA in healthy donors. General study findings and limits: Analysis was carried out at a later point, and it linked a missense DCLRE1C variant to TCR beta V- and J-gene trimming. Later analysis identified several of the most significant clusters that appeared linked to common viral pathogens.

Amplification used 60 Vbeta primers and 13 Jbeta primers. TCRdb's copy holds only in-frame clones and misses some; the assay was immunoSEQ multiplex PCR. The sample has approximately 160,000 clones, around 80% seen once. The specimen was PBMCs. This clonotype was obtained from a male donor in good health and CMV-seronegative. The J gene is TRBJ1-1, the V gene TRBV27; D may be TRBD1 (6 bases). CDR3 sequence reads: CASSLGQGREAFF. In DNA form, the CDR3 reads TGTGCCAGCAGTTTGGGGCAGGGGAGAGAAGCTTTCTTT.